The T cell receptor (beta chain) described here comes from a study of response to subunit inactivated influenza vaccine. TCRdb re-called the RT-PCR reads with MiXCR, one entry per CDR3 protein. The profile covers around 520,000 distinct CDR3 sequences, with 10% to 15% appearing a single time and about 10% taken by the ten largest. Details on this clonotype: Its specificity is not known.

Whole-study findings and limits: The authors suggested that few new T cells are recruited per seasonal influenza vaccination.

The CDR3 consists of 13 residues. The V gene lost 5 bases and the J gene lost 4 bases, with 8 bases spanning the gap. Germline CDR1 and CDR2: SGHAT and FQNNGV. This receptor was obtained from a middle-aged man who received an inactivated influenza vaccine. The chain is built from TRBV11-2 and TRBJ1-4; D is possibly TRBD1 (5 bases). The source material was PBMCs from blood, sampled on the day of vaccination. The CDR3 sequence is CASSGTVNEKLFF. Here the CDR3 DNA reads TGTGCCAGCAGCGGGACGGTTAATGAAAAACTGTTTTTT.